This TCR beta chain was sequenced during a study of cytomegalovirus exposure and HLA in healthy donors. Across the whole study: In an early release, HLA-typed donors contributed 77 million or so unique TCR sequences. The study's findings and limits: Researchers catalogued roughly 150 TCR beta chains as cytomegalovirus-associated.

As concerns this clone: Its antigen is not identified.

The CDR3 length is 13 residues. Germline V gene data show CDR1 as SGHAT and CDR2 as FQNNGV. The germline V and J ends were trimmed by 5 bases and 3 bases, with 11 bases remaining between them. The PCR employed 60 Vbeta primers together with 13 Jbeta primers. Assay: immunoSEQ multiplex PCR; the TCRdb copy retains only in-frame clones and omits some. Found here are approximately 70,000 clones; the top ten clones hold over 3%. This clonotype originated in a female donor in good health and CMV-seropositive. This rearrangement joins TRBV11-2 to TRBJ2-7; D is perhaps TRBD2 (5 bases). The sequencing sample was made of PBMCs. The CDR3 is CASSGGLLYEQYF. The CDR3, as DNA: TGTGCCAGCAGCGGAGGACTCCTCTACGAGCAGTACTTC.